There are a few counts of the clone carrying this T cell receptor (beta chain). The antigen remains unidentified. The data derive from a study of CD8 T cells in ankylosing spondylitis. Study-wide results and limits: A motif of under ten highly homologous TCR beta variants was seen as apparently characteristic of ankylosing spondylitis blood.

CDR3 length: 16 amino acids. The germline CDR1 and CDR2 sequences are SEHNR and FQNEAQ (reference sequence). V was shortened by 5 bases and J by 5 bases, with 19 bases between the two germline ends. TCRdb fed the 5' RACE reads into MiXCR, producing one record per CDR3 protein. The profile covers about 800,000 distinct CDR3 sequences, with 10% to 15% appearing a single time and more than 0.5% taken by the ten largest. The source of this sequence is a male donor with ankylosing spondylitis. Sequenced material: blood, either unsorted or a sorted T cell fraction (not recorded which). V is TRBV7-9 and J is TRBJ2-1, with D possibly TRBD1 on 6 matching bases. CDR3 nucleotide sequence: TGTGCCAGCAGCCCAAGAGGATGGGGGCGCGACAATGAGCAGTTCTTC. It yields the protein CASSPRGWGRDNEQFF.